Detailed here is one T cell receptor (beta chain). Germline V gene data show CDR1 as SEHNR and CDR2 as FQNEAQ (reference sequence). Deletions cut 11 bases from V and 2 bases from J, with 11 bases between. This CDR3 contains 12 residues. This record belongs to a study of T-cell reconstitution after alpha-beta-depleted transplantation in children. As it was prepared, the TCRbeta library received unique molecular identifiers. TCRdb called the PCR reads again in MiXCR, with one record for every CDR3 protein. Of about 540,000 distinct CDR3 sequences listed, 18% were seen once; the top ten hold less than 4%.

This chain links TRBV7-9 with TRBJ2-3, with TRBD2 as a possible D gene (5 bases). The receptor's source is a human donor who donated a stem cell graft to a child with acute lymphoblastic leukemia. The specimen comprised PBMCs from the stem cell graft donor, sampled from the stem cell graft. Here the CDR3 reads CAEAGLTDTQYF. For the CDR3, the DNA is TGTGCCGAGGCGGGCCTCACAGATACGCAGTATTTT.